This T cell receptor (beta chain) was retrieved from a study of blood T cell repertoires in COVID-19. Across the study: PBMCs, B-cell-depleted T cells, or T cells provided the cDNA or gDNA that made up the material.

The ends were cut back, 4 bases at V and 3 bases at J, with 20 bases in the middle. Germline assignment: CDR1 SGHNT and CDR2 YYREEE (reference sequence). The CDR3 is 17 residues long. In the study's own analysis: Counts of nucleated cells, estimated from reference gene primer amplification, were obtained. Clones were sequenced by immunoSEQ multiplex PCR, and TCRdb holds only the in-frame ones, with some missing. The D gene and trimming were derived from the DNA, and the V and J assignments and clone size from that table. The sample has some 270,000 clones, about 88% seen once. The age range of participants was about 18 to 95 years, with residence in under 25 US areas.

This TCR was recovered from a woman in her forties or fifties who had been exposed to COVID-19. The J gene is TRBJ2-1, the V gene TRBV5-4; D might be TRBD1 (7 bases). Sequencing was carried out using PBMCs or T cells enriched from blood (not recorded which). CDR3 nucleotides: TGTGCCAGCAGCCTGGGGGGTGGGACAGCCTTCTACAATGAGCAGTTCTTC. It codes for CASSLGGGTAFYNEQFF.